Below are 20 T cell receptor beta chains sequenced from a single sample in a study of T cell repertoires in cytomegalovirus infection. The antigens these receptors bind are not known. TCRdb re-derived calls from the reads in MiXCR, one entry per CDR3 protein. The sample has hundreds of thousands of distinct CDR3 sequences; approximately 40% are singletons. The sequencing used cultured PBMCs, collected from culture after CMV antigen stimulation. The receptors were gathered from a human donor in good health (CMV status not recorded). Some clones in this sample may be carry-over from other donors' samples.

This chain links TRBV7-9 with TRBJ2-1; TRBD2 agrees at 10 bases. Germline V gene sequence: CDR1 SEHNR, CDR2 FQNEAQ (reference sequence). V lost 5 bases, J lost 0 bases, and 4 bases stayed unmatched. This CDR3 has 16 amino acids. The CDR3 spells CASSVPSGSSYNEQFF. The CDR3 DNA reads as TGTGCCAGCAGCGTCCCTAGCGGGAGCTCCTACAATGAGCAGTTCTTC.

The sample holds a few counts of this clonotype. This rearrangement joins TRBV7-2 to TRBJ1-2; 7 nucleotides align to TRBD1. The CDR3 runs to 15 residues. Germline lookup yields CDR1 SGHTA and CDR2 FQGNSA. J gave up 7 bases and V 5 bases, and 13 bases lay outside the gene matches. This chain's CDR3 is CASSAKGARVFGYTF. For the CDR3, the DNA is TGTGCCAGCAGCGCAAAGGGGGCGCGGGTCTTTGGCTACACCTTC.

This clonotype appeared many times. J is TRBJ2-7 and V is TRBV7-8; D is unresolved. The ends were cut back, 0 bases at V and 5 bases at J, with 8 bases in the middle. The CDR3 extends over 13 amino acids. Germline V gene sequence: CDR1 SGHVS, CDR2 FQNEAQ. In nucleotides, the CDR3 is TGTGCCAGCAGCTTAGCTCGGCTACACGAGCAGTACTTC. Translation gives CASSLARLHEQYF.

The genes are TRBV7-9 and TRBJ1-2; D may be TRBD1 (6 bases). The CDR3 has 15 amino acids. Germline V gene data show CDR1 as SEHNR and CDR2 as FQNEAQ (reference sequence). The germline V and J ends were trimmed by 4 bases and 7 bases, with 19 bases remaining between them. CDR3 coding DNA: TGTGCCAGCAGCTCGAGTACAGGGAGGATTATTGGCTACACCTTC. Translation gives CASSSSTGRIIGYTF.

The chain recombines TRBV7-8 with TRBJ2-2; D unclear. The CDR3 totals 14 residues. V was trimmed by 5 bases and J by 6 bases, leaving 13 bases between them. The germline V gene encodes CDR1 SGHVS and CDR2 FQNEAQ. In DNA form, the CDR3 reads TGTGCCAGCAGCCTTTCTAGAGAGGCCGGGGAGCTGTTTTTT. Its translation is CASSLSREAGELFF.

Concerning this clonotype itself: The junction and the germline gene differ at one end; a read error may be behind it. The chain couples TRBV7-2 to TRBJ2-7; TRBD1 agrees at 7 bases. The CDR3 contains 14 residues. Germline values: CDR1 SGHTA, CDR2 FQGNSA. CDR3: CARSPRQGDGEFGF. As DNA, the CDR3 is TGTGCCCGCAGCCCCCGGCAGGGGGACGGAGAGTTCGGGTTC.

This clonotype has more than one count but fewer than ten. The V and J genes are TRBV6-1 and TRBJ2-7; weak D call: TRBD1 (5 bases). Germline values: CDR1 MNHNS, CDR2 SASEGT. The CDR3 length is 15 residues. Trimming removed 5 bases at V and 2 bases at J, with 16 bases between. The CDR3 is CASSTRVWGTYEQYF. The CDR3 region has the DNA TGTGCCAGCAGTACCAGGGTTTGGGGAACCTACGAGCAGTACTTC.

J is TRBJ2-5 and V is TRBV28; D may match TRBD1 or TRBD2 (6 bases each). V gave up 5 bases and J gave up 2 bases, with 15 bases separating them. The length of the CDR3 is 15 residues. Germline CDR1 and CDR2: MDHEN and SYDVKM. The CDR3 coding sequence is TGTGCCAGCAGTGCCCGGGGGCAGCTACAAGAGACCCAGTACTTC. Translating gives CASSARGQLQETQYF.

This clonotype came up once. The chain is built from TRBV6-8 and TRBJ2-7; 7 bases match TRBD2. V gave up 3 bases and J gave up 3 bases; unmatched junction bases: 8. This CDR3 is 15 amino acids long. Germline assignment: CDR1 MNHGY and CDR2 SAAAGT. CDR3 in DNA: TGTGCCAGCAGTTATAGGACCGGGACTATCTACGAGCAGTACTTC. Translation: CASSYRTGTIYEQYF.

V is TRBV3-1 and J is TRBJ2-7; TRBD2 agrees at 7 bases. From germline, CDR1 is LGHDT and CDR2 YNNKEL (reference sequence). This CDR3 has 15 amino acids. J was trimmed by 5 bases and V by 5 bases; bases with no gene match: 12. CDR3 bases: TGTGCCAGCAGCGACCTCCCCGGACTAGTAAACGAGCAGTACTTC. Protein product: CASSDLPGLVNEQYF.

This clonotype was counted at least ten times. The chain joins TRBV7-2 to TRBJ1-1; D perhaps matches TRBD1 (6 bases). Germline CDR1 and CDR2: SGHTA and FQGNSA. The CDR3 sequence is 14 residues long. Deletions cut 5 bases from V and 6 bases from J, with 16 bases between. CDR3 in amino acids: CASSPRGIAAEAFF. CDR3 coding DNA: TGTGCCAGCAGCCCAAGGGGGATTGCGGCTGAAGCTTTCTTT.

With regard to this clonotype: A much larger clonotype is one base distant, so this may be a read error. The chain uses TRBV7-2 and TRBJ1-5, with a possible D match to TRBD1 (6 bases). The CDR3 is made up of 15 amino acids. Germline CDR1 and CDR2: SGHTA and FQGNSA. In DNA, the CDR3 is TGTGCCAGCAGCTTCATCTCAGGGGCGAATCGGCCCCAGCATTTT. It yields the protein CASSFISGANRPQHF.

J is TRBJ1-1 and V is TRBV11-2; perhaps TRBD1 as D (5 bases). Germline CDR1 and CDR2: SGHAT and FQNNGV. The V and J ends lost 6 bases and 4 bases respectively, with 21 bases between them. The CDR3 covers 16 residues. This CDR3 reads CASRPNWGPKGTEAFF. The CDR3 DNA sequence: TGTGCCAGCAGGCCAAATTGGGGCCCTAAGGGCACTGAAGCTTTCTTT.

Turning to this clonotype: At one end the junction does not follow the germline gene, possibly because of a read error. V is TRBV7-2 and J is TRBJ1-2, with TRBD1 identical over 9 bases. This CDR3 is 16 amino acids long. Germline CDR1 and CDR2: SGHTA and FQGNSA. The DNA for the CDR3 is TGTGCCAGGAGCTTAGGAGGGACAGGGTTGAGCTATGGCTACACCTTC. It specifies CARSLGGTGLSYGYTF.

This clonotype was found many times. The rearrangement links TRBV7-2 to TRBJ2-7; no firm D call. The V and J ends lost 4 bases and 2 bases respectively, with 12 bases between them. The CDR3 runs 14 residues. Germline V gives CDR1 SGHTA, CDR2 FQGNSA. The CDR3 sequence is CASSSKTFPYEQYF. Here the CDR3 DNA reads TGTGCCAGCAGCTCGAAGACTTTCCCCTACGAGCAGTACTTC. The whole variable domain, filled in from reference TRBV7-2 and TRBJ2-7, reads GAGVSQSPSNKVTEKGKDVELRCDPISGHTALYWYRQSLGQGLEFLIYFQGNSAPDKSGLPSDRFSAERTGGSVSTLTIQRTQQEDSAVYLCASSSKTFPYEQYFGPGTRLTVT.

CDR3 loop: CASSWGMTANYGYTF. In DNA form, the CDR3 reads TGTGCCAGCAGTTGGGGCATGACAGCCAACTATGGCTACACCTTC. This chain links TRBV12-3 or TRBV12-4 with TRBJ1-2, with D possibly matching TRBD1 (5 bases). V gave up 4 bases and J gave up 2 bases, with 14 bases separating them. This CDR3 contains 15 residues.

This clonotype was observed a handful of times. The genes are TRBV6-1 and TRBJ1-2, with 9 bases lining up with TRBD1. This CDR3 region has 15 residues. V gave up 5 bases and J gave up 6 bases; unmatched junction bases: 10. The germline V gene encodes CDR1 MNHNS and CDR2 SASEGT. CDR3 nucleotides: TGTGCCAGCAGTTCCCTGGACAGGGGCTTTAATGGCTACACCTTC. Translated, it gives CASSSLDRGFNGYTF.

The chain recombines TRBV5-4 with TRBJ2-7; D is ambiguous. CDR1 and CDR2 from the germline V gene are SGHNT and YYREEE (reference sequence). The CDR3 runs 14 residues. The V and J ends lost 0 bases and 5 bases respectively, with 12 bases between them. The CDR3 DNA is TGTGCCAGCAGCTTGGTCGGTGGATATGACGAGCAGTACTTC. Protein: CASSLVGGYDEQYF. Full variable domain (remainder filled in from reference TRBV5-4 and TRBJ2-7): ETGVTQSPTHLIKTRGQQVTLRCSSQSGHNTVSWYQQALGQGPQFIFQYYREEENGRGNFPPRFSGLQFPNYSSELNVNALELDDSALYLCASSLVGGYDEQYFGPGTRLTVT.

CDR3 region: CASSSPTTGESQETQYF. The CDR3 region has the DNA TGTGCCAGCAGTTCCCCCACGACAGGGGAGAGCCAAGAGACCCAGTACTTC. The V and J genes are TRBV6-1 and TRBJ2-5; 8 positions match TRBD1. CDR1 is MNHNS, CDR2 SASEGT, per germline. The junction had 12 bases not matched to a gene; V was cut back by 5 bases and J by 1 base. The CDR3 loop spans 17 amino acids.

V is TRBV7-6 and J is TRBJ2-7, with D possibly being TRBD1 (6 bases). Trimming took off 5 bases at V and 5 bases at J, with 13 bases between the two ends. This CDR3 has 13 residues. Germline V gene sequence: CDR1 SGHVS, CDR2 FNYEAQ. The CDR3 region has the DNA TGTGCCAGCAGCCCGGACAGTCCCCACGAGCAGTACTTC. Its protein product is CASSPDSPHEQYF.